This T cell receptor (beta chain) was captured by sequencing in a study of T cells expressing NK-cell markers. As for the study in general: Most of the eight sequenced donors were HCMV-seropositive; one was seronegative.

Study findings and constraints: A range of roughly 1.0-7.0% of CD8+ T cells consisted of dominant NKG2C+ clonotypes in six donors. Questions lingered over whether expanded NKG2C+ T cell clones were HCMV-specific. Several donors likewise had their CD3+CD56-NKG2C+ fraction led by these clonotypes.

With the 5' RACE reads reprocessed, TCRdb shows one record per CDR3 protein and no DNA. The sample table sets out about 400,000 distinct CDR3 sequences. The CDR3 is made up of 14 amino acids. Germline CDR1 is KGHDR and CDR2 is SFDVKD. Concerning this clonotype itself: What it recognizes is unknown.

The sequenced sample was blood T cells: a sorted CD56 or NKG2C T cell subset, CD4+ or CD8+ T cells, or bulk PBMC T cells (not recorded which). This clonotype originated in a woman aged 45-60 years in good health. The V and J genes are TRBV24-1 and TRBJ1-2. The chain's CDR3 is CATSDLRQNYGYTF.